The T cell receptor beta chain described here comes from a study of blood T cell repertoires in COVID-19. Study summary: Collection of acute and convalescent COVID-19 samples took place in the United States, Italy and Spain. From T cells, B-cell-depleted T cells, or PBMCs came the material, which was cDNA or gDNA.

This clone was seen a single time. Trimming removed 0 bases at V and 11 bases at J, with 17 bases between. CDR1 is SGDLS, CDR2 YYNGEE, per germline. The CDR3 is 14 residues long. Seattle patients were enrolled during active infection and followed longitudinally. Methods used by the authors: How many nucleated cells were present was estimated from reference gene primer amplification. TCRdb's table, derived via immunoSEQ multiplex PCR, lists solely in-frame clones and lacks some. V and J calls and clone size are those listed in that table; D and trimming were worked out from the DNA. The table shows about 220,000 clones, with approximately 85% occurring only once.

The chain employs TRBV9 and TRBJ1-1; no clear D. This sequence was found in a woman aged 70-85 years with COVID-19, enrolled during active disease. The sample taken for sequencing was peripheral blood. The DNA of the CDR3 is TGTGCCAGCAGCGTAGGTCAAAGGTGGGAGGACGCTTTCTTT. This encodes CASSVGQRWEDAFF.